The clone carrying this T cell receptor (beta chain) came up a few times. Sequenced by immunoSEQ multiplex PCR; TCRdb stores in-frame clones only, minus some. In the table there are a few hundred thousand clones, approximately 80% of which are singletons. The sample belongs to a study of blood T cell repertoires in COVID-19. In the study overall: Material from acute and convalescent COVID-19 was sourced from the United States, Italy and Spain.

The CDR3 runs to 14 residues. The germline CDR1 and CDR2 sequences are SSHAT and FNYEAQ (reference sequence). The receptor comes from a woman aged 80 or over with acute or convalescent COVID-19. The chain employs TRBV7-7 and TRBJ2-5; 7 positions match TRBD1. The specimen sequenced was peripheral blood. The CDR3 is CAIPTGRPRETQYF. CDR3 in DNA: TGTGCTATACCGACAGGGCGGCCTAGAGAGACCCAGTACTTC. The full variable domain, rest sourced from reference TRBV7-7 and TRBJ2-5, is GAGVSQSPRYKVTKRGQDVTLRCDPISSHATLYWYQQALGQGPEFLTYFNYEAQPDKSGLPSDRFSAERPEGSISTLTIQRTEQRDSAMYRCAIPTGRPRETQYFGPGTRLLVL.